This TCR beta chain was sequenced during a study of CD8 T cells in Susac syndrome. The RNA, roughly 0.5 to 1 ug, was put through reverse transcription using random hexamers. TCRdb reprocessed the immunoSEQ multiplex PCR reads with MiXCR, giving one entry per CDR3 protein. The repertoire holds roughly 120,000 distinct CDR3 sequences, with more than 85% as singletons. The CDR3 is 13 amino acids. Germline-derived CDR1 and CDR2 are SEHNR and FQNEAQ (reference sequence). Deletions cut 8 bases from V and 8 bases from J, with 16 bases between. The chain links TRBV7-9 to TRBJ2-1; no firm D call. This clonotype originated in a human donor with multiple sclerosis. Source material: CD4+ T cells from PBMCs. The CDR3, as DNA: TGTGCCAGCGAAAACCGAGGAGTTGATGAGCAGTTCTTC. Its protein is CASENRGVDEQFF.